The present T cell receptor (beta chain) was sequenced within a study of Ad26.COV2.S vaccination and SARS-CoV-2 variants. For the study at large: Donor was in the COV1001 Ad26.COV2.S trial arm.

Sequenced by immunoSEQ multiplex PCR; TCRdb stores in-frame clones only, minus some. This table holds about 400,000 clones, over 75% found once. Treatment given: about 20 received Ad26.COV2.S at low or high dose, single or two shots; 5 received placebo; per-sample allocation not given. It was on day 63 after the first vaccine or placebo injection that samples were taken. The CDR3 loop spans 16 amino acids. The germline V gene encodes CDR1 SGDLS and CDR2 YYNGEE. V dropped 3 bases and J dropped 1 base, with 16 bases sitting between them. The V and J genes are TRBV9 and TRBJ1-2; unclear D gene. The sample here was peripheral blood, taken in a trial of Ad26.COV2.S vaccine versus placebo. The clonotype originates from a person between 18 and 60 years old who received the Ad26.COV2.S COVID-19 vaccine or a placebo. The CDR3 reads CASSGVTRSLNYGYTF. CDR3 nucleotides: TGTGCCAGCAGCGGGGTTACCCGAAGCCTTAACTATGGCTACACCTTC.